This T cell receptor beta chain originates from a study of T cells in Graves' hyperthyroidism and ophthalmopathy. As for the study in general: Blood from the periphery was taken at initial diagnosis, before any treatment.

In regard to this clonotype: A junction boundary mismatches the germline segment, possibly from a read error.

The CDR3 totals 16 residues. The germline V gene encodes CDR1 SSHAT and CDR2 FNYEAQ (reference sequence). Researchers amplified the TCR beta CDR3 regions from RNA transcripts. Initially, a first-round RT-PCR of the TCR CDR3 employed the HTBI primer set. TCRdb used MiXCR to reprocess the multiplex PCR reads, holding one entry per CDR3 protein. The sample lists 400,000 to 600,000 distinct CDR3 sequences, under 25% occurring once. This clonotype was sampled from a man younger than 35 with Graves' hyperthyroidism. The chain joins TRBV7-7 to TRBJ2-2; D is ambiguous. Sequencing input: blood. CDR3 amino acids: CASSLRSWYDTGELFF. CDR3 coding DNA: TGTGCTAGCAGCTTAAGGAGTTGGTACGACACCGGGGAGCTGTTTTTT.